A selection of T cell receptor beta chains follows, all from one sample in a study of T cell clones after liver transplantation. This table comes from immunoSEQ multiplex PCR, and its TCRdb copy is limited to in-frame clones, with some not included. The table lists some 70,000 clones, 80% of them singletons. The sample in question was CD4+ T cells from blood, obtained before liver transplant. The receptors come from a human donor who received a liver transplant. Both conserved end residues are part of each CDR3. D genes are given only for firm matches. Some rows mark clone size as missing; the rest say once, few, many or name a class of expanded clone.

D gene: -; V gene: TRBV7-9; clone size: -; J gene: TRBJ2-3; CDR3 DNA: TGTGCCAGCAGCTTCCTCGGGGCCCCCGCAGATACGCAGTATTTT; CDR3 protein: CASSFLGAPADTQYF
D gene: TRBD1; V gene: TRBV28; clone size: few; J gene: TRBJ1-5; CDR3 DNA: TGTGCCAGCAGTCCAGGGGGTCAGCCCCAGCATTTT; CDR3 protein: CASSPGGQPQHF
D gene: TRBD2; V gene: TRBV7-6; clone size: -; J gene: TRBJ2-3; CDR3 DNA: TGTGCCAGCAGCTCAAAGCGGGAGGGTATAGATACGCAGTATTTT; CDR3 protein: CASSSKREGIDTQYF
D gene: -; V gene: TRBV27; clone size: few; J gene: TRBJ1-5; CDR3 DNA: TGTGCCAGCAGTCTAAGGCCTAGCAATCAGCCCCAGCATTTT; CDR3 protein: CASSLRPSNQPQHF
D gene: -; V gene: TRBV2; clone size: -; J gene: TRBJ2-7; CDR3 DNA: TGTGCCAGCAGTAGAGGGACATTAGCCTACGAGCAGTACTTC; CDR3 protein: CASSRGTLAYEQYF
D gene: -; V gene: TRBV6-6; clone size: -; J gene: TRBJ2-2; CDR3 DNA: TGTGCCAGCAGTTACAAGACCGGGGAGCTGTTTTTT; CDR3 protein: CASSYKTGELFF
D gene: TRBD2; V gene: TRBV2; clone size: -; J gene: TRBJ2-2; CDR3 DNA: TGTGCCAGCATGGGTAGCGGGATCGTCGGGGAGCTGTTTTTT; CDR3 protein: CASMGSGIVGELFF
D gene: TRBD1; V gene: TRBV14; clone size: -; J gene: TRBJ2-7; CDR3 DNA: TGTGCCAGCAGCCAAGATGGGGTTACGGGACAGGTCTACGAGCAGTACTTC; CDR3 protein: CASSQDGVTGQVYEQYF
D gene: -; V gene: TRBV5-1; clone size: many; J gene: TRBJ1-2; CDR3 DNA: TGCGCCAGCAGCTTCTCATCCGGGACGGGAGCTAACTATGGCTACACCTTC; CDR3 protein: CASSFSSGTGANYGYTF
D gene: -; V gene: TRBV20-1; clone size: few; J gene: TRBJ2-7; CDR3 DNA: TGCAGTGCTAGGGTCAGCTACGAGCAGTACTTC; CDR3 protein: CSARVSYEQYF
D gene: -; V gene: TRBV5-1; clone size: few; J gene: TRBJ2-3; CDR3 DNA: TGCGCCAGCAGCTTGGCGGGGGCAGATACGCAGTATTTT; CDR3 protein: CASSLAGADTQYF
D gene: TRBD2; V gene: TRBV7-9; clone size: -; J gene: TRBJ2-3; CDR3 DNA: TGTGCCAGCAGACCTGGACTAGCGCCCAGCACAGATACGCAGTATTTT; CDR3 protein: CASRPGLAPSTDTQYF
D gene: TRBD2; V gene: TRBV2; clone size: -; J gene: TRBJ2-7; CDR3 DNA: TGTGCCAGCAGTGTGGGAGCGGGATCCGAGCAGTACTTC; CDR3 protein: CASSVGAGSEQYF
D gene: -; V gene: TRBV19; clone size: -; J gene: TRBJ2-5; CDR3 DNA: TGTGCCAGTAGCGGACTACCTGGAGAGACCCAGTACTTC; CDR3 protein: CASSGLPGETQYF
D gene: -; V gene: TRBV5-1; clone size: -; J gene: TRBJ2-3; CDR3 DNA: TGCGCCAGCAGCTTGGTTGCAGGGTCTGATACGCAGTATTTT; CDR3 protein: CASSLVAGSDTQYF
D gene: -; V gene: TRBV27; clone size: -; J gene: TRBJ2-5; CDR3 DNA: TGTGCCAGCAGTCGCAGAGGGTCTGCTTTCGGGGAGACCCAGTACTTC; CDR3 protein: CASSRRGSAFGETQYF
D gene: -; V gene: TRBV20-1; clone size: -; J gene: TRBJ2-1; CDR3 DNA: TGCAGTGCTCCTACCCTAAATGAGCAGTTCTTC; CDR3 protein: CSAPTLNEQFF
D gene: -; V gene: TRBV28; clone size: -; J gene: TRBJ1-2; CDR3 DNA: TGTGCCAGCAGTTTACAGGCCATTGGGGCAGGGTCGGTCTATGGCTACACCTTC; CDR3 protein: CASSLQAIGAGSVYGYTF
D gene: TRBD1; V gene: TRBV6-5; clone size: -; J gene: TRBJ1-1; CDR3 DNA: TGTGCCAGCAGTTACGGGACAGTAAAGAACACTGAAGCTTTCTTT; CDR3 protein: CASSYGTVKNTEAFF
D gene: -; V gene: TRBV7-6; clone size: -; J gene: TRBJ1-3; CDR3 DNA: TGTGCCAGCAGCTTAGCGTTGAAAAACACCATATATTTT; CDR3 protein: CASSLALKNTIYF
D gene: -; V gene: TRBV7-8; clone size: -; J gene: TRBJ2-5; CDR3 DNA: TGTGCCAGCAGCTTAGATAGCGGCCAAGAGACCCAGTACTTC; CDR3 protein: CASSLDSGQETQYF
D gene: -; V gene: TRBV18; clone size: few; J gene: TRBJ2-1; CDR3 DNA: TGTGCCAGCTCACCACAACGAGGGTACAATGAGCAGTTCTTC; CDR3 protein: CASSPQRGYNEQFF
D gene: -; V gene: TRBV6-1; clone size: -; J gene: TRBJ2-7; CDR3 DNA: TGTGCCAGCAGTGTGGGCGGAGGGGGGTACGAGCAGTACTTC; CDR3 protein: CASSVGGGGYEQYF
D gene: TRBD2; V gene: TRBV18; clone size: -; J gene: TRBJ2-1; CDR3 DNA: TGTGCCAGCTCACCACCAGGGGGCGCCGGGACTAGCGGGAGTTTTGCTAAAACGCACAATGAGCAGTTCTTC; CDR3 protein: CASSPPGGAGTSGSFAKTHNEQFF
D gene: -; V gene: TRBV11-2; clone size: -; J gene: TRBJ1-1; CDR3 DNA: TGTGCCAGCAGCTTATTCGGGGGGAACACTGAAGCTTTCTTT; CDR3 protein: CASSLFGGNTEAFF
D gene: TRBD1; V gene: TRBV7-2; clone size: -; J gene: TRBJ1-2; CDR3 DNA: TGTGCCAGCAGCCCGAGACAGGGTAACTATGGCTACACCTTC; CDR3 protein: CASSPRQGNYGYTF
D gene: -; V gene: TRBV5-1; clone size: -; J gene: TRBJ1-1; CDR3 DNA: TGCGCCAGCAGCTTGCTCTGGACAGAGGAGAACACTGAAGCTTTCTTT; CDR3 protein: CASSLLWTEENTEAFF
D gene: TRBD2; V gene: TRBV29-1; clone size: -; J gene: TRBJ2-1; CDR3 DNA: TGCAGCGTTGATCCGGGACTATATAATGAGCAGTTCTTC; CDR3 protein: CSVDPGLYNEQFF